This TCR beta chain was profiled in a study of T cells in Graves' hyperthyroidism and ophthalmopathy (dated by TCRdb to about 2019). For the wider study: Peripheral blood was sampled at the time of initial diagnosis, prior to any treatment. The paper describes TCR Vbeta CDR3 sequencing of about 140 peripheral blood samples, made up of roughly 45 ophthalmopathy patients, 70 to 80 hyperthyroidism patients and 17 progressor patients. To identify distinguishing TCR V-J signatures, a discovery cohort of about 95 patients was used, comprising 40 to 45 with Graves' ophthalmopathy and 57 with stable Graves' hyperthyroidism. Whether ophthalmopathy could be predicted prospectively was tested in an independent validation cohort made up of some 20 hyperthyroidism patients plus 17 patients who later progressed to ophthalmopathy. In about six Graves' hyperthyroidism patients, the study also compared T-cell repertoires from thyroid tissue with T-cell repertoires from blood. The approximately 100 discovery patients were randomly split 7:3 into training and test sets. Once sampling was done, hyperthyroidism patients were given methimazole at a starting dose of 30 mg daily, whereas ophthalmopathy patients were given high-dose intravenous methylprednisolone. Results and caveats for the whole study, not just this receptor: Most expanded thyroid clonotypes (frequency above 0.001) were also detected in blood, suggesting blood repertoires may reflect thyroid immune responses. Ophthalmopathy was separated from stable hyperthyroidism by a 13 V-J signature model, with over 85% sensitivity and roughly 81% specificity obtained in cross-validation and 80%/75% obtained in testing. Sample size was not statistically predetermined, and investigators were not blinded to group allocation. In validation, progression to ophthalmopathy was predicted by the model with almost 71% sensitivity and 72.22% specificity, a median of about 6.8 months before onset.

Ophthalmopathy patients had moderately to severely active disease, with a Clinical Activity Score of 3 or more, a NOSPECS grade of 4 or more, and a disease duration of less than 3 months. Exclusion was applied to patients with uncontrolled infections, other autoimmune diseases, pregnancy or lactation. Diagnoses were based on clinical symptoms, serum thyroxine and TRAb, thyroid ultrasound and orbital computed tomography. Ficoll-Paque density gradient centrifugation was used to isolate PBMCs from under 11 ml of fresh peripheral blood. Total RNA was extracted with Trizol reagent, and quality was checked on an Agilent 2100 Bioanalyzer. Via the germline V gene, CDR1 is SGHAT and CDR2 FQNNGV. The CDR3 measures 16 amino acids from cysteine to phenylalanine. The DNA shown is the 48-base CDR3, in frame from base 1. The V end loses 1 base and the J end loses 2 bases, and a stretch of 12 bases separates them.

TCR beta CDR3 regions were amplified from RNA transcripts. For the first round of RT-PCR on the TCR CDR3, the HTBI primer set was used together with the Qiagen OneStep RT-PCR kit. The libraries were constructed in a second round of multiplex PCR and then size-selected and purified. Paired-end sequencing of the libraries was performed with 100 bp reads on an Illumina HiSeq2000. As for how the authors treated the data: SOAPnuke was used to process the raw data, throwing out any read that contained adapters or uncalled bases, had a mean Phred below 15, or lacked an exact constant-primer or identifier match. COPE v1.2.5 was used to merge high-quality paired reads, and clonotypes were defined as unique nucleotide sequences. MiTCR v1.1 was used to align the clonotypes against IMGT TRBV, TRBD and TRBJ reference segments. The analysis included only V-J combinations with a frequency above 0.0001, which together covered 99% to 99.2% of the repertoires. The TCS score was defined as F50 (clonal expansion) divided by E x V (chaos), with BLOSUM62-based TCRdist calculated between CDR3 peptides within each V-J. Welch's t-statistics and random forest reduced around 550 V-J features to about 13, which were used in a naive Bayes classifier (R e1071). TCRdb trimmed public reads at Q25 via fastp, called clones via MiXCR and kept in-frame beta chains. Entries that share a CDR3 protein sequence are merged under the most common genes and DNA. TCRdb, not the authors, supplied the V and J calls. For this sample there are around 690,000 distinct CDR3 sequences; less than 25% appear just once. Around a third of the sample is taken by the ten largest.

This clonotype was counted many times. What this receptor recognizes is not known. No base quality information exists; no much larger clone differs at one position. Recombination joined TRBV11-2 with TRBJ2-1, and the D gene may be TRBD2, 6 bases matching. Source material: blood. This clonotype originated in a man aged 25-45 years with Graves' ophthalmopathy. The DNA is as follows: TGTGCCAGCAGCTTAGGCCTAGCGCCGACCTACAATGAGCAGTTCTTC. It translates as CASSLGLAPTYNEQFF.